Each of the 7 T cell receptor beta chains below was sequenced from the same sample in a study of blood T cells in healthy people across ages. Together with a sample-barcoded 5' primer, a J-beta primer mix was included in a second PCR lasting roughly 6 to 12 cycles. TCRdb reprocessed the 5' RACE reads via MiXCR and lists one record per CDR3 protein. The sample lists over 700,000 distinct CDR3 sequences, approximately 25% occurring once. Another study also made use of these data, one on T cells of mothers and their children.

The sample comprised blood. The receptor source for this set is a boy between 10 and 17 years old in good health.

This clonotype came up a few times. V gene TRBV12-3 or TRBV12-4 combines with J gene TRBJ2-1, with a possible D match to TRBD1 (5 bases). This CDR3 has 16 amino acids. V dropped 3 bases and J dropped 6 bases, with 18 bases sitting between them. The CDR3 protein is CASSFDAGKGPNEQFF. In nucleotides, the CDR3 is TGTGCCAGCAGTTTTGATGCAGGCAAGGGGCCCAATGAGCAGTTCTTC.

This clonotype was recorded a few times. The CDR3 spells CASSSIDTDTQYF. The CDR3 nucleotides read TGTGCCAGCAGCTCAATCGACACAGATACGCAGTATTTT. The chain uses TRBV7-3 and TRBJ2-3; no reliable D call. CDR1 and CDR2 (germline): SGHTA, FQGTGA. This CDR3 contains 13 residues. V was clipped by 4 bases and J by 2 bases, with 7 bases between them.

The chain carries TRBV9 and TRBJ1-2, with D possibly matching TRBD1 (5 bases). V was clipped by 0 bases and J by 1 base, with 10 bases between them. The CDR3 totals 15 residues. Germline V CDR1 and CDR2: SGDLS, YYNGEE. As DNA, the CDR3 is TGTGCCAGCAGCGTAGATCCAGGGATTAACTATGGCTACACCTTC. Amino acid sequence: CASSVDPGINYGYTF.

This clonotype was seen only a few times. CDR3 sequence: CASSLDRGFVRTEAFF. CDR3 DNA sequence: TGTGCCAGCAGCTTAGACAGGGGGTTCGTCCGGACTGAAGCTTTCTTT. The rearrangement links TRBV5-8 to TRBJ1-1, with 9 bases lining up with TRBD1. V trimming: 2 bases; J trimming: 5 bases; junction bases outside the gene matches: 10. This CDR3 has 16 amino acids. Germline V CDR1 and CDR2: SGHTS, YDEGEE. Variable domain in full (rest from reference TRBV5-8 and TRBJ1-1): EAGVTQSPTHLIKTRGQQATLRCSPISGHTSVYWYQQALGLGLQFLLWYDEGEERNRGNFPPRFSGRQFPNYSSELNVNALELEDSALYLCASSLDRGFVRTEAFFGQGTRLTVV.

The CDR3 reads CASSQELAGGWGGETQYF. The CDR3 DNA follows: TGTGCCAGCAGCCAAGAACTAGCGGGGGGTTGGGGAGGAGAGACCCAGTACTTC. V gene TRBV4-2 combines with J gene TRBJ2-5; 12 nucleotides align to TRBD2. The ends lost 0 bases at V and 4 bases at J; junction bases unmatched: 9. The CDR3 extends over 18 amino acids. The germline gives CDR1 LGHNA, CDR2 YNFKEQ.

There are a few counts of this clonotype. This chain links TRBV27 with TRBJ2-3, with TRBD2 matching over 15 bases. Germline values: CDR1 MNHEY, CDR2 SMNVEV (reference sequence). The CDR3 loop spans 16 amino acids. V trimming: 8 bases; J trimming: 3 bases; junction bases outside the gene matches: 6. CDR3: CASQGLAGGRTDTQYF. The CDR3 DNA is TGTGCCAGCCAGGGACTAGCGGGAGGTAGGACAGATACGCAGTATTTT.

This clonotype was detected a few times. Likely a read error: the CDR3 ends without its conserved phenylalanine or tryptophan. This chain links TRBV3-1 with TRBJ2-5, with D maybe TRBD1 (5 bases). The CDR3 has 13 residues. V was trimmed by 1 base and J by 3 bases, leaving 6 bases between them. Germline assignment: CDR1 LGHDT and CDR2 YNNKEL (reference sequence). In DNA form, the CDR3 reads TGTGCCAGCAGCCAAGGCAGGGAAGAGACCCAGTACCTC. Translated: CASSQGREETQYL.